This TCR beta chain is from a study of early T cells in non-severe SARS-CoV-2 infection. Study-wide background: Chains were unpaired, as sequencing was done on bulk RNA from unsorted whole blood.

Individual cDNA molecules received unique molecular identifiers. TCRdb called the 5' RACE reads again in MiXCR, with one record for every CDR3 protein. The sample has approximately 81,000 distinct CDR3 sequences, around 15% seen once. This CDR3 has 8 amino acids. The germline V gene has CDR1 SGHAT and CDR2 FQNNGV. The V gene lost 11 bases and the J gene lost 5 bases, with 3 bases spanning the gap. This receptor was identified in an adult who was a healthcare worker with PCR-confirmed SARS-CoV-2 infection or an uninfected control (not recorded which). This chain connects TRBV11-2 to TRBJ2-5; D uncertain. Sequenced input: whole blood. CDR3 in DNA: TGTGCCGGGGAGACCCAGTACTTC. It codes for CAGETQYF. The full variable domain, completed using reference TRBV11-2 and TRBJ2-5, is EAGVAQSPRYKIIEKRQSVAFWCNPISGHATLYWYQQILGQGPKLLIQFQNNGVVDDSQLPKDRFSAERLKGVDSTLKIQPAKLEDSAVYLCAGETQYFGPGTRLLVL.